The 2 T cell receptor beta chains below all came from one sample that was sequenced in a study of cytomegalovirus exposure and HLA in healthy donors. Researchers ran the PCR with 60 Vbeta and 13 Jbeta primers. TCRdb's copy holds only in-frame clones and misses some; the assay was immunoSEQ multiplex PCR. Of some 98,000 clones detected, about 81% appear once; the ten largest clones hold 1.4%. The specimen was PBMCs. These receptors all stem from a man aged 40-50 years in good health and CMV-seronegative.

This clone was found once. This chain links TRBV5-1 with TRBJ2-6; tentative D call: TRBD1 (5 bases). The germline V and J ends were trimmed by 4 bases and 0 bases, with 11 bases remaining between them. There are 16 residues in the CDR3. Germline loops: CDR1 SGHRS, CDR2 YFSETQ. In DNA form, the CDR3 reads TGCGCCAGCAGCCTGGACACAAACTCTGGGGCCAACGTCCTGACTTTC. Translating it yields CASSLDTNSGANVLTF.

This sequence joins TRBV11-2 and TRBJ1-3; 7 bases fit TRBD1. The germline gives CDR1 SGHAT, CDR2 FQNNGV. The ends lost 3 bases at V and 1 base at J; junction bases unmatched: 0. This CDR3 is 14 amino acids long. The CDR3 nucleotides read TGTGCCAGCAGCTTGACAGGGTCTGGAAACACCATATATTTT. Translating gives CASSLTGSGNTIYF.